This T cell receptor beta chain was found in a study of cytotoxic CD8 clonotypes in ibrutinib-treated CLL (dated by TCRdb to the early 2020s). A note on the overall study: The cohort included roughly 15 treatment-naive and about a dozen relapsed/refractory patients; 17 to 18 were IGHV unmutated. Partial responses were observed in some 24 patients and complete responses in 2; after a median follow-up of roughly 72 months, remission was maintained in approximately 15 patients and progression was observed in approximately twelve. Response samples were obtained after a median of approximately eleven months of treatment, with a range of about 6 to 36 months. On average, each sample had roughly 260,000 productive templates and almost 95,000 productive rearrangements. Longitudinal samples were available for about 30% of the 86 trial participants. Cryopreserved peripheral blood mononuclear cells were obtained before treatment, at response, and at either sustained remission or disease progression. Patients were still on ibrutinib when every remission and progressive disease sample was collected. Overall study results and their limits: Sustained-remission and progressing patients did not have matched sampling times, and lymph node repertoires were not examined. Public clonotypes were rare and either contracted or stayed stable during treatment, and the rise in clonality at ibrutinib response reflected the expansion of private clonotypes. Baseline clonality was found to be higher than that of age-matched healthy donors and was strongly correlated with circulating CD8+ T-cell counts. An increase in clonality was observed at ibrutinib response, with clonality remaining stable during sustained remission and falling back toward baseline at progression.

Comments on this clone: It lacks a known antigen. No base quality information exists; no much larger clone differs at one position.

The meaning of the sample's time point label: roughly 2 years on ibrutinib. For TCR beta library preparation, roughly 2 micrograms of genomic DNA were extracted from the cryopreserved PBMCs. Longitudinal blood samples from CLL patients on ibrutinib monotherapy were analyzed using high-throughput TCR beta sequencing. The patients took part in an open-label, single-center phase 2 trial of ibrutinib monotherapy. The goal of deep resolution MiSeq sequencing was a depth between 1 in 1 million and 1 in 200,000 T cells, and coverage averaged 10x per clonotype. The immunoSEQ hsTCRB Kit was used to generate TCR beta libraries. The authors processed their data as follows. The data were analyzed with ImmunoSEQ Analyzer and ImmunoSEQ Data Assistant, and V, D and J gene assignments followed IMGT definitions. Clonality, which ranges from 0 to 1, was calculated as one minus the normalized Shannon entropy of productive rearrangement frequencies. Only overrepresented clonotypes making up at least 0.05% of each patient's repertoire were included in the public clonotype analysis. Some twelve repertoires from age-matched healthy donors, obtained from immuneACCESS, served as clonality controls. In TCRdb, the immuneACCESS table is reduced to in-frame sequences with V and J assigned. These tables do not hold every clone; where another copy was compared, an unresolved V gene accounts for under half, and the others remain unexplained. The V and J calls and clone size are taken from that table; D and trimming were inferred from the DNA. The sample data list about 160,000 clones, and 70% to 85% of these were observed just once. Jointly, the top ten make up about 4.5% of the sample.

The clonotype was recovered from a human donor with chronic lymphocytic leukemia. The source was PBMCs, collected after 24 months of ibrutinib treatment.

The base sequence is TGTGCCAGCAGCACCTTAGGCGGGGGGCCCGTCGCAGATACGCAGTATTTT. Its product reads: CASSTLGGGPVADTQYF. Rearrangement joined TRBV11-2 to TRBJ2-3, with 8 middle bases fitting TRBD2. CDR3 length: 17 amino acids, cysteine to phenylalanine. The CDR3 DNA has 51 bases and is translated from base 1. Trimming accounts for 5 bases at V and 4 bases at J, while the number of junction bases matched to no gene is 14. CDR1 and CDR2 are read off the germline V gene as SGHAT and FQNNGV.